Below are 28 T cell receptor beta chains sequenced from a single sample in a study of cytomegalovirus exposure and HLA in healthy donors. Both 60 Vbeta primers and 13 Jbeta primers went into the PCR. TCRdb's table, derived via immunoSEQ multiplex PCR, lists solely in-frame clones and lacks some. The sample carries 90,000 to 140,000 clones, about four fifths recorded once. The sequencing input was PBMCs. These receptors were collected from a young man in good health and CMV-seronegative.

This clone has more than one count but fewer than ten. The J gene is TRBJ2-7, the V gene TRBV5-1, with D tentatively TRBD2 (8 bases). Trimming pared 7 bases from V and 2 bases from J, leaving 16 bases between. Germline assignment: CDR1 SGHRS and CDR2 YFSETQ. CDR3 length: 14 amino acids. The CDR3: CASLGGDSAYEQYF. The CDR3 DNA reads TGCGCCAGCCTCGGGGGGGACAGCGCCTACGAGCAGTACTTC.

This sequence joins TRBV4-1 and TRBJ2-3, with D possibly being TRBD1 (5 bases). The length of the CDR3 is 15 residues. The V gene lost 5 bases and the J gene lost 3 bases, with 15 bases spanning the gap. Per germline, CDR1 MGHRA and CDR2 YSYEKL. Here the CDR3 DNA reads TGCGCCAGCAGCATCGTCCAGGGTAATACAGATACGCAGTATTTT. Translation: CASSIVQGNTDTQYF.

V is TRBV28 and J is TRBJ1-2, with D perhaps matching TRBD1 (6 bases). V was cut by 5 bases and J by 4 bases, with 17 bases left in between. The CDR3 sequence is 15 residues long. Germline loops: CDR1 MDHEN, CDR2 SYDVKM. For the CDR3, the DNA is TGTGCCAGCAGTCCAACAGGGCGGATGATCTATGGCTACACCTTC. It specifies CASSPTGRMIYGYTF.

The chain links TRBV29-1 to TRBJ1-5; D might be TRBD1 (5 bases). Germline CDR1 reads SQVTM; CDR2 reads ANQGSEA. This CDR3 spans 13 amino acids. Trimming pared 4 bases from V and 4 bases from J, leaving 11 bases between. In nucleotides, the CDR3 is TGCAGCGTTGGGGAAGGGGCTAATCAGCCCCAGCATTTT. Translated, it gives CSVGEGANQPQHF. Full variable domain (missing parts from reference TRBV29-1 and TRBJ1-5): SAVISQKPSRDICQRGTSLTIQCQVDSQVTMMFWYRQQPGQSLTLIATANQGSEATYESGFVIDKFPISRPNLTFSTLTVSNMSPEDSSIYLCSVGEGANQPQHFGDGTRLSIL.

The V call is TRBV5-4, the J call TRBJ2-1, with a weak D call TRBD2 (6 bases). This CDR3 is built from 17 residues. V gave up 2 bases and J gave up 3 bases, with 18 bases separating them. The germline V gene encodes CDR1 SGHNT and CDR2 YYREEE (reference sequence). The DNA of the CDR3 is TGTGCCAGCAGCTTAGGGCCTGAACGGGAGTACTACAATGAGCAGTTCTTC. Amino acid sequence: CASSLGPEREYYNEQFF. The whole variable domain, filled in from reference TRBV5-4 and TRBJ2-1, reads ETGVTQSPTHLIKTRGQQVTLRCSSQSGHNTVSWYQQALGQGPQFIFQYYREEENGRGNFPPRFSGLQFPNYSSELNVNALELDDSALYLCASSLGPEREYYNEQFFGPGTRLTVL.

This clone was seen a single time. Other DNA variants within this sample encode the same CDR3. The chain links TRBV6-5 to TRBJ1-1; possible D gene TRBD1, 5 bases. The CDR3 runs to 14 residues. Germline CDR1 and CDR2: MNHEY and SVGAGI. Trimming shortened V by 0 bases and J by 5 bases, and 10 bases separated the two germline ends. The CDR3 DNA reads TGTGCCAGCAGTTACTCTAATCAGGGTACTGAAGCTTTCTTT. It codes for CASSYSNQGTEAFF.

The rearrangement joins TRBV18 to TRBJ1-4; no clear D gene. The V and J ends lost 1 base and 3 bases respectively, with 24 bases between them. This CDR3 has 20 amino acids. Germline V gene lookup returns CDR1 KGHSH and CDR2 LQKENI. The CDR3 DNA reads as TGTGCCAGCTCACCACGGGCTGTGGTTGCGAGCCCCGCAGCTAATGAAAAACTGTTTTTT. Its translation: CASSPRAVVASPAANEKLFF.

The chain employs TRBV7-2 and TRBJ2-5; 12 nucleotides match TRBD2. V lost 8 bases, J lost 5 bases, and 9 bases stayed unmatched. There are 15 residues in the CDR3. CDR1 SGHTA and CDR2 FQGNSA come from the germline V gene. CDR3 coding DNA: TGTGCCAGCTGCCTCCTAGCGGGGGGGCTGGAGACCCAGTACTTC. Its protein is CASCLLAGGLETQYF.

The J gene is TRBJ1-4, the V gene TRBV5-1, with TRBD1 matching 7 bases. This CDR3 is built from 15 residues. V was pared by 4 bases and J by 7 bases, with 10 bases of the junction left unmatched. Germline values: CDR1 SGHRS, CDR2 YFSETQ. CDR3 loop: CASSGAGTEGEKLFF. The CDR3 DNA follows: TGCGCCAGCAGCGGAGCCGGGACAGAGGGTGAAAAACTGTTTTTT. The entire variable domain, with the rest obtained from reference TRBV5-1 and TRBJ1-4, is as follows: KAGVTQTPRYLIKTRGQQVTLSCSPISGHRSVSWYQQTPGQGLQFLFEYFSETQRNKGNFPGRFSGRQFSNSRSEMNVSTLELGDSALYLCASSGAGTEGEKLFFGSGTQLSVL.

The chain employs TRBV27 and TRBJ1-5; 7 bases fit TRBD1. The CDR3 is 14 amino acids. Per the germline V gene, CDR1 is MNHEY and CDR2 is SMNVEV (reference sequence). The V gene end was trimmed by 3 bases and the J gene end by 6 bases; junction bases not matched to a gene: 5. The CDR3 sequence: CASSFKGASQPQHF. The CDR3 DNA is TGTGCCAGCAGTTTCAAGGGGGCGAGTCAGCCCCAGCATTTT.

This clone was counted between two and nine times. The J gene is TRBJ1-5, the V gene TRBV13; 7 bases are a match to TRBD1. This CDR3 is built from 15 residues. Germline CDR1 is PRHDT and CDR2 is FYEKMQ (reference sequence). With 4 bases clipped from V and 4 bases from J, the junction kept 7 bases outside the gene matches. The CDR3 region is CASSSGARGNQPQHF. CDR3 nucleotides: TGTGCCAGCAGCTCTGGGGCCAGGGGGAATCAGCCCCAGCATTTT.

The V gene is TRBV6-5, the J gene TRBJ2-3; D is uncertain. Trimming shortened V by 0 bases and J by 6 bases, and 7 bases separated the two germline ends. The germline CDR1 and CDR2 sequences are MNHEY and SVGAGI. The CDR3 length is 13 residues. The CDR3 nucleotides read TGTGCCAGCAGTTACTCCATGCGGGATACGCAGTATTTT. Translating it yields CASSYSMRDTQYF.

V and J are TRBV15 and TRBJ1-5; D ambiguous. The V gene lost 0 bases and the J gene lost 0 bases, with 12 bases spanning the gap. The CDR3 has 17 residues. Germline V gene lookup returns CDR1 LNHNV and CDR2 YYDKDF (reference sequence). CDR3 in DNA: TGTGCCACCAGCAGAGATGTGAGGAGCTATAGCAATCAGCCCCAGCATTTT. It codes for CATSRDVRSYSNQPQHF.

The chain joins TRBV14 to TRBJ2-1; 9 bases agree with TRBD1. Per the germline V gene, CDR1 is SGHDN and CDR2 is FVKESK. CDR3 length equals 18 residues. Trimming at V came to 0 bases and at J to 6 bases, leaving 12 bases not matched to a gene. CDR3 sequence (DNA): TGTGCCAGCAGCCAAGATCCTAGGACAGGGGCATCGGGCAATGAGCAGTTCTTC. It yields the protein CASSQDPRTGASGNEQFF.

This chain connects TRBV5-1 to TRBJ2-3; D not resolved. Germline loops: CDR1 SGHRS, CDR2 YFSETQ. With 0 bases removed from V and 1 base from J, the gap between germline ends came to 9 bases. This CDR3 is built from 15 residues. In nucleotides, the CDR3 is TGCGCCAGCAGCTTGGCCCTACCCGGCACAGATACGCAGTATTTT. Its translation is CASSLALPGTDTQYF.

A word on this clone: This specimen includes other DNA sequences encoding the same CDR3. The chain uses TRBV5-1 and TRBJ1-4; TRBD1 matches at 7 bases. V dropped 3 bases and J dropped 5; count of bases not matched to a gene: 4. The length of the CDR3 is 14 residues. Germline loops: CDR1 SGHRS, CDR2 YFSETQ. The CDR3 is CASSWDSPNEKLFF. CDR3 coding DNA: TGCGCCAGCAGCTGGGACAGCCCGAATGAAAAACTGTTTTTT.

V is TRBV7-2 and J is TRBJ1-2; no definite D call. Trimming pared 5 bases from V and 0 bases from J, leaving 10 bases between. The CDR3 consists of 14 residues. Germline CDR1 reads SGHTA; CDR2 reads FQGNSA. CDR3 sequence (DNA): TGTGCCAGCAGCCTCGACGGGACTAACTATGGCTACACCTTC. Amino acids: CASSLDGTNYGYTF.

The rearrangement joins TRBV5-1 to TRBJ1-1; TRBD1 aligns across 9 bases. This CDR3 region has 12 residues. The trim removed 2 bases at V and 11 bases at J, leaving 4 bases unmatched. Germline CDR1 reads SGHRS; CDR2 reads YFSETQ. CDR3 coding DNA: TGCGCCAGCAGCTTCACCGGGACAGGGGCTTTCTTT. Amino acid sequence: CASSFTGTGAFF.

Written as DNA, the CDR3 is TGTGCCAGCAGCTTAAACCCCTCGACTAGCTCTGAGCAGTTCTTC. Translating it yields CASSLNPSTSSEQFF. V is TRBV7-3 and J is TRBJ2-1, with 7 nucleotides matching TRBD2. The J segment lost 9 bases and the V segment lost 1 base, leaving 9 bases of the junction unmatched. The germline gives CDR1 SGHTA, CDR2 FQGTGA. This CDR3 is 15 amino acids long.

The rearrangement links TRBV4-3 to TRBJ1-2; unclear D gene. The germline CDR1 and CDR2 sequences are LGHNA and YSLEER. The CDR3 consists of 16 residues. Trimming removed 0 bases at V and 5 bases at J, with 16 bases between. This CDR3 is CASSQDLASGFYGYTF. The CDR3 DNA follows: TGCGCCAGCAGCCAAGATCTTGCTTCAGGATTTTATGGCTACACCTTC.

The chain has TRBV28 and TRBJ2-7; D is undetermined. Trimming shortened V by 2 bases and J by 4 bases, and 9 bases separated the two germline ends. The CDR3 sequence is 13 residues long. Germline V gives CDR1 MDHEN, CDR2 SYDVKM. In DNA form, the CDR3 reads TGTGCCAGCAGTTTACTGTACTCATACGAGCAGTACTTC. Protein: CASSLLYSYEQYF. The variable domain in full, completed from reference TRBV28 and TRBJ2-7, reads DVKVTQSSRYLVKRTGEKVFLECVQDMDHENMFWYRQDPGLGLRLIYFSYDVKMKEKGDIPEGYSVSREKKERFSLILESASTNQTSMYLCASSLLYSYEQYFGPGTRLTVT.

This clone was found a few times. This chain joins TRBV5-1 and TRBJ2-2; unclear D gene. CDR3 length: 16 residues. Trimming stripped 0 bases from V and 0 bases from J, with 9 bases between. In germline, CDR1 is SGHRS, CDR2 YFSETQ. This CDR3 reads CASSLVVYANTGELFF. CDR3 bases: TGCGCCAGCAGCTTGGTAGTCTACGCGAACACCGGGGAGCTGTTTTTT.

The chain is built from TRBV6-5 and TRBJ2-6, with a weak D call TRBD1 (6 bases). Germline V gives CDR1 MNHEY, CDR2 SVGAGI. V lost 4 bases and J 4 bases, leaving 14 bases between the germline ends. This CDR3 has 16 residues. This chain's CDR3 is CASSSGWGRGANVLTF. For the CDR3, the DNA is TGTGCCAGCAGTTCTGGGTGGGGGCGAGGGGCCAACGTCCTGACTTTC.

V is TRBV19 and J is TRBJ2-7; D is ambiguous. The V gene's germline CDR1 is LNHDA and CDR2 SQIVND (reference sequence). V was clipped by 0 bases and J by 0 bases, with 6 bases between them. The CDR3 totals 14 residues. The CDR3 DNA reads TGTGCCAGTAGTATAGAGGCCAACTCCTACGAGCAGTACTTC. Translating gives CASSIEANSYEQYF.

This chain joins TRBV18 and TRBJ1-2, with D unresolved. Per the germline V gene, CDR1 is KGHSH and CDR2 is LQKENI. V gave up 2 bases and J gave up 4 bases, with 14 bases separating them. CDR3 length equals 15 residues. Written as DNA, the CDR3 is TGTGCCAGCTCACCATCGGGTCTCCTCGGCTATGGCTACACCTTC. It encodes CASSPSGLLGYGYTF.

The chain links TRBV28 to TRBJ1-2; 7 positions agree with TRBD1. The V and J ends lost 4 bases and 3 bases, in that order; junction bases with no gene match: 8. Germline CDR1 MDHEN, CDR2 SYDVKM. The CDR3 is made up of 15 amino acids. The CDR3 nucleotides read TGTGCCAGCAGTTCAGGGGGATCGGAGTACTATGGCTACACCTTC. It yields the protein CASSSGGSEYYGYTF.

The CDR3 DNA is TGTGCCAGCAGCTCCCCCCTAGCGGGAGAGGCAGATACGCAGTATTTT. Protein sequence: CASSSPLAGEADTQYF. V usage is TRBV5-4 and J usage is TRBJ2-3; 10 bases are shared with TRBD2. The CDR3 consists of 16 residues. The J segment lost 4 bases and the V segment lost 3 bases, leaving 8 bases of the junction unmatched. Germline V gene sequence: CDR1 SGHNT, CDR2 YYREEE (reference sequence).

The chain is built from TRBV11-2 and TRBJ1-1, with D maybe TRBD1 (5 bases). The length of the CDR3 is 13 residues. V lost 7 bases to trimming and J lost 7 bases, with 16 bases between them. From germline, CDR1 is SGHAT and CDR2 FQNNGV. The CDR3 is CASNQGGYIEAFF. The CDR3 region has the DNA TGTGCCAGCAACCAGGGCGGATACATTGAAGCTTTCTTT.